This entry is about one TCR beta chain. The length of the CDR3 is 15 residues. Trimming took off 1 base at V and 2 bases at J, with 11 bases between the two ends. Germline CDR1 is KGHSH and CDR2 is LQKENI. Authors' methods: Nucleated cell number was recorded as an estimate derived from reference gene primer amplification. Clones were read by immunoSEQ multiplex PCR, and TCRdb kept only the in-frame ones, dropping some. The V and J calls and the clone size are those of that table, but D and trimming were determined from the DNA. Here the sample spans about 74,000 clones, approximately 88% being singletons. This specimen belongs to a study of blood T cell repertoires in COVID-19. Looking at the study overall: Samples of COVID-19 (acute and convalescent) were obtained from the United States, Italy and Spain. Nucleic acid was either cDNA or gDNA, and it came from T cells, B-cell-depleted T cells, or PBMCs.

The chain is built from TRBV18 and TRBJ2-5; tentative D call: TRBD2 (6 bases). This clonotype originated in a woman aged 80 or older with acute or convalescent COVID-19. Specimen: peripheral blood. CDR3 in DNA: TGTGCCAGCTCACCACTCGCGGGGAATCAAGAGACCCAGTACTTC. Translation gives CASSPLAGNQETQYF.